Listed below are T cell receptor beta chains from one sample, sequenced in a study. In TCRdb, the 5' RACE reads were re-called with MiXCR into one record per CDR3 protein. This table has around 34,000 distinct CDR3 sequences, more than 20% appearing once. The sample comprised tumor-infiltrating Tregs sorted from the breast tumor. These receptors were taken from a female donor with breast cancer. Each CDR3 is given with its conserved first and last residue. D genes are given only for firm matches. Clone sizes are given selectively: once, few, many, or a class where the clone is expanded.

clone size,V gene,J gene,D gene,CDR3 DNA,CDR3 protein
many,TRBV11-2,TRBJ2-7,TRBD1,TGTGCCAGCAGCCAGGACAGGGCCGAGCAGTACTTC,CASSQDRAEQYF
once,TRBV18,TRBJ2-1,TRBD2,TGTGCCAGCGCCAGGACTAGCGGGGCCTCCTACAATGAGCAGTTCTTC,CASARTSGASYNEQFF
few,TRBV15,TRBJ2-1,TRBD2,TGTGCCACCAGCAGAGGTGGGGCGGGAGCACCTGAGCAGTTCTTC,CATSRGGAGAPEQFF
many,TRBV6-5,TRBJ2-6,NA,TGTGCCAGCAGTCAGGGTGGGGCCAACGTCCTGACTTTC,CASSQGGANVLTF
NA,TRBV5-1,TRBJ1-1,NA,TGCGCCAGCAGCCCGGGGGGGATAACTGACACTGAGGCTCTCTTT,CASSPGGITDTEALF
NA,TRBV15,TRBJ1-1,NA,TGTGCCACCAGCACCGAGACATACGGTTCGAACACTGAAGCTTTCTTT,CATSTETYGSNTEAFF
NA,TRBV7-9,TRBJ1-1,NA,TGTGCCAGCAGCGTCGGAGACACTGAAGCTTTCTTT,CASSVGDTEAFF
NA,TRBV5-5,TRBJ1-1,NA,TGTGCCAGCAGTCCTTCCCCTCAGGGACCGAACACTGAAGCTTTCTTT,CASSPSPQGPNTEAFF
many,TRBV7-3,TRBJ2-1,NA,TGTGCCAGCAGCTTAAGAGTAGCTGGCCCCTACAATGAGCAGTTCTTC,CASSLRVAGPYNEQFF
few,TRBV20-1,TRBJ2-7,NA,TGCAGTGCTAGTGGCCGACACCTTTCCTACGAGCAGTACTTC,CSASGRHLSYEQYF
few,TRBV6-5,TRBJ2-7,TRBD2,TGTGCCAGCAGTTACCAGGGACTAGCGGGCGGCGAGCAGTACTTC,CASSYQGLAGGEQYF
NA,TRBV5-6,TRBJ1-3,NA,TGTGCCAGCAGCTTACTCAGCTCTGGAAACACCATATATTTT,CASSLLSSGNTIYF
many,TRBV4-1,TRBJ2-1,TRBD2,TGCGCCAGCAGCCAAGATTCAAGCGGGAGGGCCTCTAATGAGCAGTTCTTC,CASSQDSSGRASNEQFF
few,TRBV5-5,TRBJ1-2,NA,TGTGCCAGCAGCTTGCTGGGAAACTATGGCTACACCTTC,CASSLLGNYGYTF
NA,TRBV2,TRBJ2-3,NA,TGTGCCAGCAGGAATCGGCAGCCCACAGATACGCAGTATTTT,CASRNRQPTDTQYF
many,TRBV24-1,TRBJ2-1,TRBD2,TGTGCCACCAGTTCAAAGCGGGAGTCTTCCTACAATGAGCAGTTCTTC,CATSSKRESSYNEQFF
NA,TRBV9,TRBJ2-7,NA,TGTGCCAGCAGCGTAGGGCTGGGCCCGACCTACGAGCAGTACTTC,CASSVGLGPTYEQYF
NA,TRBV20-1,TRBJ2-7,TRBD2,TGCAGTGCTCCCCGTGAGCGGGAGAGGCTTGCGGAGTGGGAGCAGTACTTC,CSAPRERERLAEWEQYF
NA,TRBV4-1,TRBJ1-1,NA,TGCGCCAGCAGGGGGACGCTTAAGAACACTGAAGCTTTCTTT,CASRGTLKNTEAFF
NA,TRBV10-2,TRBJ2-1,NA,TGCGCCAGCAGTGAAAAAACGGGACATTTACGCCATGAGCAGTTCTTC,CASSEKTGHLRHEQFF
medium-sized,TRBV2,TRBJ2-4,TRBD2,TGTGCCAGCAGTGAGGGACTAGAGGGCATTCAGTACTTC,CASSEGLEGIQYF
NA,TRBV6-6,TRBJ1-2,NA,TGTGCCAGCAGAGTAGGGGGTCCCGGAGGCTACACCTTC,CASRVGGPGGYTF
many,TRBV10-3,TRBJ1-5,NA,TGTGCCATCAGTGAGGAGACACTCAATCAGCCCCAGCATTTT,CAISEETLNQPQHF